This T cell receptor (beta chain) was recovered during a study of molecular identifiers for immune sequencing clone quantification. Study-level points and caveats: Among effectors, clones above 20 RNA copies held over 98% of molecules; among naive cells, under 1%.

Bulk TCR libraries used previously described methods and listed TCR primers. In TCRdb, the PCR reads were re-called with MiXCR into one record per CDR3 protein. Found here are roughly 630,000 distinct CDR3 sequences, around 25% of them singletons; the top ten hold about 0.84%. As for this clonotype: Its matching antigen is unknown.

Trimming stripped 3 bases from V and 2 bases from J, with 11 bases between. Germline lookup yields CDR1 LNHNV and CDR2 YYDKDF (reference sequence). CDR3 size: 14 residues. This sequence was found in a human donor in good health. Some libraries in this study had Jurkat cell RNA spiked in. The sequencing sample was made of naive CD8+ T cells from blood, with Jurkat cell RNA spiked in. Subset here: FACS-sorted CD8+CD4-CCR7+CD45RA+ naive T cells. The V and J genes are TRBV15 and TRBJ2-7; D is unclear. CDR3 nucleotide sequence: TGTGCCACCAGCAGGGCCAGGCCTCCCTACGAGCAGTACTTC. Protein product: CATSRARPPYEQYF.